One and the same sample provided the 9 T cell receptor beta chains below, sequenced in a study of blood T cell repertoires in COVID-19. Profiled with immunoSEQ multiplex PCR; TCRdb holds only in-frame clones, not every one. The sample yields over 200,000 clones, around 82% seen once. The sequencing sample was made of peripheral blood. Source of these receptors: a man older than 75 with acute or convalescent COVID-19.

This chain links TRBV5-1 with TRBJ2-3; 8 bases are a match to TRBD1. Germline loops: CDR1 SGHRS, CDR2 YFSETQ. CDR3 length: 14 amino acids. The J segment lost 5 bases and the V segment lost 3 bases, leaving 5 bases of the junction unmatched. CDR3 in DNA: TGCGCCAGCAGCTACCGACAGGGGTTAGATACGCAGTATTTT. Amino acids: CASSYRQGLDTQYF.

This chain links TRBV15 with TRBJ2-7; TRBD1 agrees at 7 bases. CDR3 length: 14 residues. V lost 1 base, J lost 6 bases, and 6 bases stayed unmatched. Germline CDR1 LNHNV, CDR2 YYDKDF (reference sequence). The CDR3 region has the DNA TGTGCCACCAGCAGAGGGGACAGTTACGCCGAGCAGTACTTC. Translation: CATSRGDSYAEQYF.

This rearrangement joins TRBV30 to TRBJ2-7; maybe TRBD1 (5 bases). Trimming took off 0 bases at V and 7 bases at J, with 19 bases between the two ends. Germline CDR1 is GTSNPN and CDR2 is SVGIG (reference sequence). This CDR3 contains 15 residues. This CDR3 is CAWSVDSSLSEEQYF. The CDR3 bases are TGTGCCTGGAGTGTCGACAGTTCCCTCTCGGAGGAGCAGTACTTC.

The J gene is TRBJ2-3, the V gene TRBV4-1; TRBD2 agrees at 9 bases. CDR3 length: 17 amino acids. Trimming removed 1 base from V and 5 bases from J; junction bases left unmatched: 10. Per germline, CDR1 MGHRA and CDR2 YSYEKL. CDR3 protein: CASSQAQGLAFVDTQYF. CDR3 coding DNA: TGCGCCAGCAGCCAAGCCCAGGGACTAGCATTTGTAGATACGCAGTATTTT.

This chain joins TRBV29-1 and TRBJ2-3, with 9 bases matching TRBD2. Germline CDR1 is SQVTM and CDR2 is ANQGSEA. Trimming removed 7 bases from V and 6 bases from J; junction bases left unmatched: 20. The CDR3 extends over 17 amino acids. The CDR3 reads CSGPGIRGRARVDTQYF. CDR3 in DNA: TGCAGCGGCCCTGGGATCCGCGGGAGGGCCAGGGTGGATACGCAGTATTTT.

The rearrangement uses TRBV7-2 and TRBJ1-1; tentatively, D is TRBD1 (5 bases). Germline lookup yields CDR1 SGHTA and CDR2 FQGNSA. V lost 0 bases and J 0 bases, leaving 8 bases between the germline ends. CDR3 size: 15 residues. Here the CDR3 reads CASSLAQGMNTEAFF. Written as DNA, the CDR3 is TGTGCCAGCAGCTTAGCGCAGGGAATGAACACTGAAGCTTTCTTT.

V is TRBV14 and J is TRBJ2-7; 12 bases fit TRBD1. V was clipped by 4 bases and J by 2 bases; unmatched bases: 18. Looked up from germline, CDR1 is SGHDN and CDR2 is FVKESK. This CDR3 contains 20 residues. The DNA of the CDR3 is TGTGCCAGCAGCCCCACCACCGGGACAGGGGGCGCTTACCTACCCTACGAGCAGTACTTC. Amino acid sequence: CASSPTTGTGGAYLPYEQYF.

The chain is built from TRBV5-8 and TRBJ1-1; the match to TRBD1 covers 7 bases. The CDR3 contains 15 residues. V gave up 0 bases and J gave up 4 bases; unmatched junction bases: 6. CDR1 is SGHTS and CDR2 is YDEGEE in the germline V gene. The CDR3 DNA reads TGTGCCAGCAGCTTGGGAAAGGGGGCGGTCACTGAAGCTTTCTTT. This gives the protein CASSLGKGAVTEAFF.

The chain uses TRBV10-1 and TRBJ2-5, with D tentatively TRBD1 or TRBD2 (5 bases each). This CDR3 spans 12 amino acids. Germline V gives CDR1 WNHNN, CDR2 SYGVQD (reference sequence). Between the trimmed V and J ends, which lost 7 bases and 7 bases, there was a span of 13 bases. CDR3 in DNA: TGCGCCAGCATTGACAGCAGCGGGACCCAGTACTTC. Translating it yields CASIDSSGTQYF.